The 9 T cell receptor beta chains below come from one sample, sequenced in a study of blood T cell repertoires in COVID-19. Generated by immunoSEQ multiplex PCR, the TCRdb table keeps only in-frame clones and is missing some. The repertoire holds approximately 160,000 clones, with roughly 83% as singletons. Sequencing used PBMCs or T cells enriched from blood (not recorded which). These receptors came from a woman aged 45-65 years who had recovered from COVID-19.

The rearrangement uses TRBV24-1 and TRBJ1-2; 9 bases agree with TRBD1. The CDR3 sequence is 14 residues long. J was trimmed by 1 base and V by 12 bases; bases with no gene match: 8. CDR1 and CDR2 (germline): KGHDR, SFDVKD. CDR3 protein: CASPGTGFNYGYTF. The CDR3 DNA reads TGTGCCTCCCCAGGGACAGGGTTTAACTATGGCTACACCTTC.

The chain employs TRBV30 and TRBJ1-1; D ambiguous. This CDR3 has 11 amino acids. Germline values: CDR1 GTSNPN, CDR2 SVGIG (reference sequence). V lost 0 bases and J 6 bases, leaving 5 bases between the germline ends. The CDR3 coding sequence is TGTGCCTGGAGTGTAGCATCTGAAGCTTTCTTT. Translated, it gives CAWSVASEAFF.

This sequence joins TRBV7-9 and TRBJ2-5, with 7 bases identical to TRBD1. Germline CDR1 is SEHNR and CDR2 is FQNEAQ (reference sequence). J gave up 4 bases and V 4 bases, and 12 bases lay outside the gene matches. The CDR3 runs 16 residues. CDR3 loop: CASSSTGAFPRETQYF. The CDR3 DNA reads as TGTGCCAGCAGCTCAACAGGGGCCTTCCCCCGAGAGACCCAGTACTTC.

A single count supports this clone. The chain joins TRBV6-4 to TRBJ2-5; D is possibly TRBD1 (5 bases). V was cut by 11 bases and J by 4 bases, with 23 bases left in between. Germline values: CDR1 MRHNA, CDR2 SNTAGT. The CDR3 spans 15 residues. DNA of the CDR3: TGTGCCTTCTGGTGGTGGGGCCCCGCTCGAGAGACCCAGTACTTC. Its translation is CAFWWWGPARETQYF.

This clone was recorded a few times. V is TRBV7-2 and J is TRBJ2-3; TRBD2 matches 7 bases. V shed 2 bases, J shed 4 bases, and the junction held 3 bases outside the gene matches. CDR3 length: 14 amino acids. CDR1 is SGHTA, CDR2 FQGNSA, per germline. CDR3 amino acids: CASSLSAGADTQYF. The CDR3 nucleotides read TGTGCCAGCAGCTTAAGCGCGGGGGCAGATACGCAGTATTTT.

The chain employs TRBV6-5 and TRBJ2-2; 9 bases are shared with TRBD2. Germline V CDR1 and CDR2: MNHEY, SVGAGI. V lost 0 bases to trimming and J lost 7 bases; unmatched junction nucleotides: 6. The CDR3 loop spans 16 amino acids. The CDR3 spells CASSYSKGLAFGELFF. The CDR3 region has the DNA TGTGCCAGCAGTTACTCGAAGGGACTAGCTTTCGGGGAGCTGTTTTTT.

The chain couples TRBV7-9 to TRBJ1-1; 7 bases agree with TRBD1. This CDR3 is built from 15 residues. V shed 5 bases and J 1 base; nucleotides not matched to a gene: 7. Germline-derived CDR1 and CDR2 are SEHNR and FQNEAQ (reference sequence). For the CDR3, the DNA is TGTGCCAGCAGCCGGCCAGGGGGTCGGAACACTGAAGCTTTCTTT. This translates into CASSRPGGRNTEAFF.

Worth noting for this clone: The junction and the germline gene differ at one end; a read error may be behind it. This chain joins TRBV11-1 and TRBJ1-1, with 9 bases that match TRBD1. Germline loops: CDR1 SGHAT, CDR2 FQDESV (reference sequence). The CDR3 runs to 15 residues. CDR3: CASSLAPGQGTEAFF. The CDR3 DNA sequence: TGTGCCAGCAGCCTAGCCCCGGGACAGGGTACTGAAGCTTTCTTT. The full variable domain, completed using reference TRBV11-1 and TRBJ1-1, is EAEVAQSPRYKITEKSQAVAFWCDPISGHATLYWYRQILGQGPELLVQFQDESVVDDSQLPKDRFSAERLKGVDSTLKIQPAELGDSAMYLCASSLAPGQGTEAFFGQGTRLTVV.

This clone was seen once. The chain employs TRBV12-5 and TRBJ2-1, with 14 bases that match TRBD2. Germline lookup yields CDR1 LGHNT and CDR2 FRNRAP. V dropped 6 bases and J dropped 7; count of bases not matched to a gene: 11. This CDR3 spans 17 amino acids. The CDR3 sequence is CASGPSTGTSGGNEQFF. The CDR3 DNA is TGTGCTAGTGGCCCCTCCACCGGGACTAGCGGGGGAAATGAGCAGTTCTTC.